The clone carrying this T cell receptor beta chain was detected a few times. Its antigen is unknown. Germline assignment: CDR1 SEHNR and CDR2 FQNEAQ (reference sequence). V lost 3 bases and J 5 bases, leaving 10 bases between the germline ends. This CDR3 has 14 residues. This entry comes from a study of cytomegalovirus exposure and HLA in healthy donors. 60 Vbeta and 13 Jbeta primers were used in PCR. Sequencing was performed with immunoSEQ multiplex PCR; in TCRdb, only in-frame clones are kept and a portion is missing. The repertoire holds approximately 91,000 clones, with approximately 86% as singletons. Findings and limits, study-wide: For most TCR beta V segments, an earlier analysis put the productive rate at about 90% or about 30% of the time.

This receptor was taken from a man aged 25-45 years in good health and CMV-seropositive. V and J are TRBV7-9 and TRBJ1-4, with D unresolved. Sample: PBMCs. CDR3 loop: CASSFLVGNEKLFF. CDR3 coding DNA: TGTGCCAGCAGCTTCCTTGTCGGGAATGAAAAACTGTTTTTT.